This section outlines one TCR beta chain sequence together with its context. At the DNA level, this CDR3 is encoded by other sequences in the same sample as well. TCRdb's table, derived via immunoSEQ multiplex PCR, lists solely in-frame clones and lacks some. This sample has under 150,000 clones, with roughly 91% found just once. The source of the sample is a study of control samples from healthy donors and cancer patients. Germline CDR1 reads MNHNS; CDR2 reads SASEGT. The CDR3 loop spans 15 amino acids. Trimming removed 3 bases from V and 4 bases from J; junction bases left unmatched: 3. The chain uses TRBV6-1 and TRBJ2-3, with TRBD2 matching 11 bases. The sequenced material came from blood. The TCR sequence derives from a middle-aged man in good health. The CDR3 DNA sequence: TGTGCCAGCAGTGAGTTAGCGGGGGGGCCAGATACGCAGTATTTT. It translates to CASSELAGGPDTQYF.